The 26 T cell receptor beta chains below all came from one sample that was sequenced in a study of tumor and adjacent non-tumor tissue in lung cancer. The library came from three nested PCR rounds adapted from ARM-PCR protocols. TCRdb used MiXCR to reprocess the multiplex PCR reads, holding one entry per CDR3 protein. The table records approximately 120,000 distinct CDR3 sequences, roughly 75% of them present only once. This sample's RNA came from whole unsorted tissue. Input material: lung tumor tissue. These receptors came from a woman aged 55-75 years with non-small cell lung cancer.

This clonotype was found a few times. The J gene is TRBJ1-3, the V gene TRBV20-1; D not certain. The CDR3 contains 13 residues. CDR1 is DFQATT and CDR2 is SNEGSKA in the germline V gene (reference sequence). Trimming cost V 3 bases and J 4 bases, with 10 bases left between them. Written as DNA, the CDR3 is TGCAGTGCTAGTGTGGGCACGGGAAACACCATATATTTT. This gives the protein CSASVGTGNTIYF.

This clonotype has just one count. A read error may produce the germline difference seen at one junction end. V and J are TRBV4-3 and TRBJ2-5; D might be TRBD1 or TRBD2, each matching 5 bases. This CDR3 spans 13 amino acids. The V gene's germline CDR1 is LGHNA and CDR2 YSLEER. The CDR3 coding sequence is TGCACCAGCAGCCAGGAGGAAGGGGTCAGGGCTGCTTTC. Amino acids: CTSSQEEGVRAAF.

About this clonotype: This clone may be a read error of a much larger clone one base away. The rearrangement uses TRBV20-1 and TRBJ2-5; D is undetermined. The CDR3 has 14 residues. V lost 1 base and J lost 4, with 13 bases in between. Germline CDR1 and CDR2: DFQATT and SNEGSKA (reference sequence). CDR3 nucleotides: TGCAGTGCTAGAGTCTCGCCTATCGCAGAGACCCAGTACTTC. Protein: CSARVSPIAETQYF.

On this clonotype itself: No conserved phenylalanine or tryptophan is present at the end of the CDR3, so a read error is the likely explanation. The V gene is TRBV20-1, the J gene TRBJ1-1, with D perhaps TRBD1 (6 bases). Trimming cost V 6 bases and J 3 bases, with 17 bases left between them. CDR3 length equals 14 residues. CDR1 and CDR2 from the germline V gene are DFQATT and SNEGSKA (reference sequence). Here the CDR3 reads CSAPYKGGYTEAFL. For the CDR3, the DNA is TGCAGTGCCCCATATAAGGGGGGTTACACTGAAGCTTTCCTT.

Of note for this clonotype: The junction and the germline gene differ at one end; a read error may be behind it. In DNA form, the CDR3 reads TGTACCAGCAGCTGGGGGGACCGAGATACGCAGTATTTT. It codes for CTSSWGDRDTQYF. The chain links TRBV5-5 to TRBJ2-3; perhaps TRBD2 as D (6 bases). Germline assignment: CDR1 SGHKS and CDR2 YYEKEE (reference sequence). The CDR3 is 13 residues long.

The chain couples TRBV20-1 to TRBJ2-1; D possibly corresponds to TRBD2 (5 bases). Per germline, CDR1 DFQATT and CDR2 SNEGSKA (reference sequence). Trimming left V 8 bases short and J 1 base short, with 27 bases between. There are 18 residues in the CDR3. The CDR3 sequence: CSTKAADPPLNSYNEQFF. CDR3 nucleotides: TGCAGTACTAAAGCAGCGGATCCACCCCTTAATTCCTACAATGAGCAGTTCTTC.

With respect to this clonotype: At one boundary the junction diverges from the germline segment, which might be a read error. CDR3 region: CSGPDRVNNQPQHF. The CDR3 region has the DNA TGCAGCGGCCCGGACAGAGTAAACAATCAGCCTCAGCATTTT. J is TRBJ1-5 and V is TRBV20-1; possibly TRBD1 for D (6 bases). The CDR3 length is 14 residues. Germline values: CDR1 DFQATT, CDR2 SNEGSKA (reference sequence).

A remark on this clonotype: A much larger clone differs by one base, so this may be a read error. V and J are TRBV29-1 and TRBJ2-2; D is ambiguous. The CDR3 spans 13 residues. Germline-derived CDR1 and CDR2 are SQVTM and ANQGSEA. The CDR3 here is CIIGSMGTGELFF. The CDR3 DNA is TGCATCATTGGCTCTATGGGGACCGGGGAGCTGTTTTTT.

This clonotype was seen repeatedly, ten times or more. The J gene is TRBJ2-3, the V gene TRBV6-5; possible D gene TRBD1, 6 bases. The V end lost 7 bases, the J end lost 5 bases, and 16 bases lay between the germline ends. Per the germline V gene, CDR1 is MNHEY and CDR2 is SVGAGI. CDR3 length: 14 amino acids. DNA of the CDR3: TGTGCCAGCATGAGGGGGTCCTCCCAAGATACGCAGTATTTT. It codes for CASMRGSSQDTQYF.

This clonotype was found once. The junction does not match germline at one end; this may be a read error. CDR3 in DNA: TGTGTCACCCAAACGTCGGCAGGGGGGGTTCTCTTT. It encodes CVTQTSAGGVLF. V is TRBV6-1 and J is TRBJ1-1; 7 bases align to TRBD1. CDR3 length: 12 amino acids. Germline CDR1 and CDR2: MNHNS and SASEGT.

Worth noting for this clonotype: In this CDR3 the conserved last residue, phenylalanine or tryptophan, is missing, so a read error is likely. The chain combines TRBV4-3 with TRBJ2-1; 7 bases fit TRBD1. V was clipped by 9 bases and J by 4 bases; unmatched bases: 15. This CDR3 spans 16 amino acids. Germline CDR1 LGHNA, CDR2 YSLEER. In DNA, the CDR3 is TGCGCCAGTACCCAAGATGGACAGGTTGGGTACAATGAGCAGTTCCTC. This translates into CASTQDGQVGYNEQFL.

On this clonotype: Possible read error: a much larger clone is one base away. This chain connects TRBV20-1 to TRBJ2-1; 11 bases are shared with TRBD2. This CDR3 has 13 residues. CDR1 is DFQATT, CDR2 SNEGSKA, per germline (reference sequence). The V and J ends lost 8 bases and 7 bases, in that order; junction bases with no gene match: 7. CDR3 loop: CSSTTSGGNEQFF. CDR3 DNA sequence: TGCAGTTCTACAACTAGCGGGGGAAATGAGCAGTTCTTC.

CDR3 DNA: TGTGCCAGCAGTCATTCACAGGGGGTTGAGGGCTACACCTTC. The encoded protein is CASSHSQGVEGYTF. The chain couples TRBV6-1 to TRBJ1-2, with 8 bases matching TRBD1. CDR3 length equals 14 residues. V dropped 5 bases and J dropped 8; count of bases not matched to a gene: 10. Germline-derived CDR1 and CDR2 are MNHNS and SASEGT.

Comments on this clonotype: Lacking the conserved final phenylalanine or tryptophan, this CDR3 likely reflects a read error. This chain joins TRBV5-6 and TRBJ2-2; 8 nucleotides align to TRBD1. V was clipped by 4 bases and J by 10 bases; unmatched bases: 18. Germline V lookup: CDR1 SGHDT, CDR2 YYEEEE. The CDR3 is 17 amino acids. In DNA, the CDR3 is TGTGCCAGCAGCCGAGACAGGGGTTGGGTTTCAAATGCGGAGCTGTTTTGT. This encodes CASSRDRGWVSNAELFC.

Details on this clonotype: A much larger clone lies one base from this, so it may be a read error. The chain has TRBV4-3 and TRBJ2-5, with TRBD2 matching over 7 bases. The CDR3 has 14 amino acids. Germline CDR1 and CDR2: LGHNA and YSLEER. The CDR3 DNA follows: TGCGCCTGCAGCCAAGATGGCGCAGGGAGGGTCCAGTACTTC. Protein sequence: CACSQDGAGRVQYF.

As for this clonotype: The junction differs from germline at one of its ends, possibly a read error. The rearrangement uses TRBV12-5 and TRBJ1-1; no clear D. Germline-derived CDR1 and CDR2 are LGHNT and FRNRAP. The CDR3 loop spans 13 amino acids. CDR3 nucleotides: TGTGCTAGTGCTTTGGTCTCAGAGGCTGAAGCTTTCTTT. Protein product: CASALVSEAEAFF.

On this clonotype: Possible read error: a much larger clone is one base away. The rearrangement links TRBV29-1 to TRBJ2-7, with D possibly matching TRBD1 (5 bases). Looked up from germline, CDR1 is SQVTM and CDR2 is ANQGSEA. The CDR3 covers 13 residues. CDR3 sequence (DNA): TGCTGCGTTGAAGGGGAAAGGGTCTACGAGCAGTACTTC. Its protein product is CCVEGERVYEQYF.

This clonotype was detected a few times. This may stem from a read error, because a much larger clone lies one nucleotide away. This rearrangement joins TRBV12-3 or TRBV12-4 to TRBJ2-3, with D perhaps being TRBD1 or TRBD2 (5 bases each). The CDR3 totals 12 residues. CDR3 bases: TGTGCCAGCAGTTTACGAGGGGATATGCAGTATTTT. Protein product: CASSLRGDMQYF.

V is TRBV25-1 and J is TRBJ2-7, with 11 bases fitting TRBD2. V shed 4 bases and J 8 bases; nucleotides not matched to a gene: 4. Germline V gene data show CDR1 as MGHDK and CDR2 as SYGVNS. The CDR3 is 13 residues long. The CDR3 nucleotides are TGTGCCAGCAGTGGGGGGACTAGCGGAAAGCAGTACTTC. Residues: CASSGGTSGKQYF.

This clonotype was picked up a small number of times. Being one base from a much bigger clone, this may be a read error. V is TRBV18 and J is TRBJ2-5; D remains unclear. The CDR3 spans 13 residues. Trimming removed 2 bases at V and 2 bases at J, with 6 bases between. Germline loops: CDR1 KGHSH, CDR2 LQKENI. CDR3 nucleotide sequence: TGTGCCAGCTCACCAGCGACTCAAGAGACCCAGTACTTC. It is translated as CASSPATQETQYF.

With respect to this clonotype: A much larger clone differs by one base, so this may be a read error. The CDR3 DNA reads TGTGCCAGCAGACGGACTAGCGGGGGGGAGAACAGCGGGGAGCTGTTTTTT. Translated: CASRRTSGGENSGELFF. V usage is TRBV6-2 or TRBV6-3 and J usage is TRBJ2-2; 15 positions match TRBD2. Per germline, CDR1 MNHEY and CDR2 SVGEGT. The length of the CDR3 is 17 residues.

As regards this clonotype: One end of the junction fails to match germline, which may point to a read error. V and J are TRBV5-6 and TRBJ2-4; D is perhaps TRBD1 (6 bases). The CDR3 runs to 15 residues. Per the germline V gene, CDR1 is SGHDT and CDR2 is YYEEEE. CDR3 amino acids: CTSSKQGHVIDIQYF. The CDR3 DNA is TGTACCAGTAGCAAGCAGGGACACGTAATTGACATTCAGTACTTC.

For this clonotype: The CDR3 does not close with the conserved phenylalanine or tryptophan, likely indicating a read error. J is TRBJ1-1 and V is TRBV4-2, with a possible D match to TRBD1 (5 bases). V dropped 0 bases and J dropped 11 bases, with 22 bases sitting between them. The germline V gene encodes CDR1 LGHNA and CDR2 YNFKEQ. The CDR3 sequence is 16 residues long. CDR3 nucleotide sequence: TGTGCCAGCAGCCAAGAAAGGAGGGGCTCCCTGGGGGATGCTTTCTAT. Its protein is CASSQERRGSLGDAFY.

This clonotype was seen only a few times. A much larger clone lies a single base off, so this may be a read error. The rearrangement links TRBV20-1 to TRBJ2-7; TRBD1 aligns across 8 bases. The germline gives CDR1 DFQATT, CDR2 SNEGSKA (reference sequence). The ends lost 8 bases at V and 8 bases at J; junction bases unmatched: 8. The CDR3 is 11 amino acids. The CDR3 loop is CSTPRQGKQYF. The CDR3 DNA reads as TGCAGTACCCCAAGACAGGGGAAGCAGTACTTC.

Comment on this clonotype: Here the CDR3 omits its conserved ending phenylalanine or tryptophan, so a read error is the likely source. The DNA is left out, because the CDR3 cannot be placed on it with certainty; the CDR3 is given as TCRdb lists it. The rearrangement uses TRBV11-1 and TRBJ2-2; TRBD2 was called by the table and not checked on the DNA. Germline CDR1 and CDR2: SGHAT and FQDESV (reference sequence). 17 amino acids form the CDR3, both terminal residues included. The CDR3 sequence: CASSPRLAGKSTGELLL.

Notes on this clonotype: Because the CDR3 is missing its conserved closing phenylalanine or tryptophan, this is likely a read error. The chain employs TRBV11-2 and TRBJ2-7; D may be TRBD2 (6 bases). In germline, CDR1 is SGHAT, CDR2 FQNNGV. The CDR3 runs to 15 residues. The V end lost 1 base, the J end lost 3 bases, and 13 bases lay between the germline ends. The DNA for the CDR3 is TGTGCCAGCAGCTTAGGCGGGGAAATGGTCTACGAGCAGTACTAC. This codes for CASSLGGEMVYEQYY.